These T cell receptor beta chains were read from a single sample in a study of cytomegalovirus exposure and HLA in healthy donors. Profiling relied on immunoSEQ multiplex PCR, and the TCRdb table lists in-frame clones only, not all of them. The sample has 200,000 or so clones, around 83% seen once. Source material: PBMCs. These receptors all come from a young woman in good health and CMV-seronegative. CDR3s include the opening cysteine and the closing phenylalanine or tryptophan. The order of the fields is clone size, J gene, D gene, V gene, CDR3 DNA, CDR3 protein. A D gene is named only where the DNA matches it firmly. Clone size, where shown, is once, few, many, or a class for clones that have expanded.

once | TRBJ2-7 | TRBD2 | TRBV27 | TGTGCCAGCAGTTTTACCCTAGCGGGAGCTTTCCCATTGTCAAGCGAGCAGTACTTC | CASSFTLAGAFPLSSEQYF
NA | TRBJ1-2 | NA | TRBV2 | TGTGCCAGCAGTGTCAATCCCTCGGGGGGGTATGGCTACACCTTC | CASSVNPSGGYGYTF
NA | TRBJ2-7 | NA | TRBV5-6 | TGTGCCAGCAGCTTGGCAGGCGTTGCCGAGCAGTACTTC | CASSLAGVAEQYF
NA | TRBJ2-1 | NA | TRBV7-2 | TGTGCCAGCACTGGGGGGACGCCCCAATACAATGAGCAGTTCTTC | CASTGGTPQYNEQFF
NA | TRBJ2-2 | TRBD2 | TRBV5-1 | TGCGCCAGCAGCCGAAGCGGGAGTGAGTACACCGGGGAGCTGTTTTTT | CASSRSGSEYTGELFF
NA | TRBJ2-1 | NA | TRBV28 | TGTGCCAGCAGCTTTGATAGAGGCTCCTACAATGAGCAGTTCTTC | CASSFDRGSYNEQFF
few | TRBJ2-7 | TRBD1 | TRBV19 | TGTGCCAGTAGTGCTGGGACAGTAGACTACGAGCAGTACTTC | CASSAGTVDYEQYF
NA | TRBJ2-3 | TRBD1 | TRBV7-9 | TGTGCCAGCAGCTTAGACCGCGGACAGGGAGATCGGGCAGATACGCAGTATTTT | CASSLDRGQGDRADTQYF
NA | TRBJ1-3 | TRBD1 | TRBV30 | TGTGCCTGGAGTGTATTTTGGGACAGGGGGCCAAGGACCGGAAACACCATATATTTT | CAWSVFWDRGPRTGNTIYF
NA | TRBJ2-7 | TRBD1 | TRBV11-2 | TGTGCCAGCAGCTGGGACAGGGAATCCTACGAGCAGTACTTC | CASSWDRESYEQYF
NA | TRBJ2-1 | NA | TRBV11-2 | TGTGCCAGCAGCTTACGGGGGAGTGAGCAGTTCTTC | CASSLRGSEQFF
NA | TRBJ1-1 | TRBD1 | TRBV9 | TGTGCCAGCAGCGACGGACAGGACCCCGCTTTCTTT | CASSDGQDPAFF
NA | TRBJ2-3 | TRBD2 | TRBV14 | TGTGCCAGCAGCCAGGCAGCGGGGGACACAGATACGCAGTATTTT | CASSQAAGDTDTQYF
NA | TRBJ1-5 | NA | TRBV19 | TGTGCCAGTACTGCATGGGGGCTGGGCAATCAGCCCCAGCATTTT | CASTAWGLGNQPQHF
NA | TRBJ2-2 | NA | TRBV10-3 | TGTGCCATCAGTGAGAGCCTCGGGGAGCTGTTTTTT | CAISESLGELFF
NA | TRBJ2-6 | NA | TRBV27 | TGTGCCAGCAGTTCTAGGGACACATCTGGGGCCAACGTCCTGACTTTC | CASSSRDTSGANVLTF
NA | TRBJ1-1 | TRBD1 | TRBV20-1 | TGCAGTGCTTTGGGACAGGTTGAAGCTTTCTTT | CSALGQVEAFF
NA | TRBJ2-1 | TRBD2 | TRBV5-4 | TGTGCCAGCAGCCCGACTAGCGGGAGTCCCCACAATGAGCAGTTCTTC | CASSPTSGSPHNEQFF
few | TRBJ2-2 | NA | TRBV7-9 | TGTGCCAGCATCATCAGGGGAGGGGAGCTGTTTTTT | CASIIRGGELFF
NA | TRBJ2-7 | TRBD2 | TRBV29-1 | TGCAGCGTTGAATTAGCGGGAGAGTACGAGCAGTACTTC | CSVELAGEYEQYF
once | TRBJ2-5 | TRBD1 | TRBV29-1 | TGCAGCGTTAACGGACAGGGAAAGACCCAGTACTTC | CSVNGQGKTQYF
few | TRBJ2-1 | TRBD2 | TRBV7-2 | TGTGCCAGCAGCTTAGGACTAGCGGGAGTCGAGCAGTTCTTC | CASSLGLAGVEQFF
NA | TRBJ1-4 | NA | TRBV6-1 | TGTGCCAGCAGTGGAGGGGGTCCTGGGGAAAAACTGTTTTTT | CASSGGGPGEKLFF